This T cell receptor beta chain was profiled in a study of CD8 T cells in ankylosing spondylitis. This clonotype appeared a few times. Its antigen remains unknown. Quantitative 5'-RACE with molecular barcodes produced the TCR beta libraries. TCRdb itself ran the 5' RACE reads through MiXCR, one entry per CDR3 protein. The repertoire holds 150,000 to 200,000 distinct CDR3 sequences, with over 10% as singletons. Broader study findings: Researchers report that disease-linked clones proved CD8+ and relatively rare in peripheral blood.

This clonotype was obtained from a female donor with ankylosing spondylitis or in good health (not recorded which). Sequencing was done on a sample of blood, either unsorted or a sorted T cell fraction (not recorded which).

The CDR3 DNA reads TGTGCCAGCTCCCTCGGGGTAGGGGCGATCACTGAAGCTTTCTTT. Protein sequence: CASSLGVGAITEAFF. The chain employs TRBV18 and TRBJ1-1; D is possibly TRBD1 (5 bases). CDR3 length equals 15 residues. CDR1 is KGHSH and CDR2 is LQKENI in the germline V gene. V lost 6 bases and J lost 4, with 18 bases in between.